This T cell receptor beta chain was observed in a study of T cell changes during pregnancy in multiple sclerosis. Sequencing was performed with immunoSEQ multiplex PCR; in TCRdb, only in-frame clones are kept and a portion is missing. This table holds roughly 38,000 clones, about 90% found once. Trimming took 4 bases from V and 7 from J; bases not matched to a gene: 0. This CDR3 is 13 amino acids long. CDR1 and CDR2 (germline): SNHLY, FYNNEI. This specimen was CD8+ T cells from peripheral blood mononuclear cells, taken in the first trimester of pregnancy. This clonotype was obtained from a female donor with multiple sclerosis, enrolled in a pregnancy study. This rearrangement joins TRBV2 to TRBJ2-1, with TRBD2 matching over 11 bases. The CDR3, as DNA: TGTGCCAGCAGTGGGACTAGCGGGAATGAGCAGTTCTTC. Translated: CASSGTSGNEQFF.